This T cell receptor (beta chain) was obtained from a study of blood T cell repertoires in COVID-19. At the level of the study: Acute-phase and convalescent COVID-19 samples originated in the United States, Italy and Spain. Sources were T cells, B-cell-depleted T cells, or PBMCs; the material itself was cDNA or gDNA.

Original processing notes: Amplification from reference gene primers served as the basis for estimated nucleated cell counts. Produced via immunoSEQ multiplex PCR; TCRdb's table is partial and in-frame only. That table furnishes V, J and clone size, whereas the DNA furnished D and trimming. This sample carries around 98,000 clones, about 80% of them seen once, and the ten largest clones take approximately 25%. The V end lost 2 bases, the J end lost 2 bases, and 6 bases lay between the germline ends. Germline V lookup: CDR1 SGHTA, CDR2 FQGNSA. The CDR3 is 13 residues long. The chain couples TRBV7-2 to TRBJ1-1; D is unclear. Sequencing input: peripheral blood. The TCR sequence derives from a man between 65 and 79 years old with acute or convalescent COVID-19. CDR3 bases: TGTGCCAGCAGCTTAAACAGTAACACTGAAGCTTTCTTT. It translates to CASSLNSNTEAFF. The full variable domain, its missing parts supplied by reference TRBV7-2 and TRBJ1-1, is GAGVSQSPSNKVTEKGKDVELRCDPISGHTALYWYRQSLGQGLEFLIYFQGNSAPDKSGLPSDRFSAERTGGSVSTLTIQRTQQEDSAVYLCASSLNSNTEAFFGQGTRLTVV.